These 22 T cell receptor beta chains originate from one sample sequenced in a study of breast tumors, draining lymph nodes, adjacent tissues. TCRdb itself ran the multiplex PCR reads through MiXCR, one entry per CDR3 protein. The sample holds around 290,000 distinct CDR3 sequences, 30% seen once. Samples came from axillary lymph nodes draining the breast cancer. The sequenced sample consisted of axillary lymph node tissue. These receptors came from a female donor with breast cancer. Some clones in this sample may be carry-over from other donors' samples.

The V and J genes are TRBV6-1 and TRBJ2-5; D is possibly TRBD2 (6 bases). The V and J ends lost 6 bases and 4 bases respectively, with 12 bases between them. Germline V gives CDR1 MNHNS, CDR2 SASEGT. The CDR3 has 13 amino acids. Here the CDR3 DNA reads TGTGCCAGCAGGTTAGCGGTCTCAGAGACCCAGTACTTC. Its translation is CASRLAVSETQYF.

This clonotype was recorded at least ten times. V and J are TRBV5-1 and TRBJ2-7; tentative D call: TRBD1 (5 bases). Trimming cost V 4 bases and J 1 base, with 9 bases left between them. CDR1 and CDR2 (germline): SGHRS, YFSETQ. The CDR3 sequence is 13 residues long. The CDR3 nucleotides read TGCGCCAGCAGCCCCCAGGGATCCTACGAGCAGTACTTC. Residues: CASSPQGSYEQYF.

This clonotype was counted at least ten times. The gene calls are TRBV24-1 and TRBJ2-5, with 9 bases matching TRBD2. J lost 0 bases, V lost 5 bases, and 3 bases had no gene match. The length of the CDR3 is 15 residues. The germline V gene has CDR1 KGHDR and CDR2 SFDVKD. The CDR3 loop reads CATSGAGGYQETQYF. The CDR3 DNA reads TGTGCCACCAGTGGAGCGGGAGGCTACCAAGAGACCCAGTACTTC.

This clonotype was seen many times. The chain has TRBV9 and TRBJ2-7; TRBD2 aligns across 10 bases. After removal of 0 bases from V and 5 bases from J, the junction contained 5 bases not matched to a gene. CDR3 length: 15 residues. The V gene's germline CDR1 is SGDLS and CDR2 YYNGEE. CDR3 coding DNA: TGTGCCAGCAGCGTAGGAGCTAGCGGGGGCCACGAGCAGTACTTC. Translating gives CASSVGASGGHEQYF.

The chain combines TRBV6-1 with TRBJ1-2; 11 bases are a match to TRBD1. V shed 7 bases and J 6 bases; nucleotides not matched to a gene: 7. Per the germline V gene, CDR1 is MNHNS and CDR2 is SASEGT. The CDR3 extends over 14 amino acids. The CDR3 DNA is TGTGCCAGCATCAGGACAGGGGGCATGGATGGCTACACCTTC. As protein: CASIRTGGMDGYTF.

This clonotype was counted at least ten times. The chain couples TRBV15 to TRBJ2-5; 10 bases are shared with TRBD1. This CDR3 is built from 16 residues. Germline lookup yields CDR1 LNHNV and CDR2 YYDKDF (reference sequence). V lost 4 bases, J lost 1 base, and 6 bases stayed unmatched. The CDR3: CATSIWTGGTQETQYF. The CDR3 region has the DNA TGTGCCACCAGCATATGGACAGGGGGAACCCAAGAGACCCAGTACTTC.

This clonotype was detected many times. V is TRBV10-3 and J is TRBJ2-2; D is perhaps TRBD1 or TRBD2 (6 bases each). Trimming stripped 6 bases from V and 3 bases from J, with 17 bases between. The germline CDR1 and CDR2 sequences are ENHRY and SYGVKD. The CDR3 runs to 16 residues. This chain's CDR3 is CAIRGSTGADTGELFF. The CDR3 DNA reads TGTGCCATCAGGGGGAGTACGGGGGCGGACACCGGGGAGCTGTTTTTT.

This clonotype was detected ten times or more. This chain uses TRBV9 with TRBJ2-5; the match to TRBD1 covers 9 bases. CDR1 is SGDLS, CDR2 YYNGEE, per germline. This CDR3 comprises 15 residues. The trim removed 3 bases at V and 7 bases at J, leaving 10 bases unmatched. For the CDR3, the DNA is TGTGCCAGCAGCGCCACCACAGGGGGCGGGGGGACCCAGTACTTC. It encodes CASSATTGGGGTQYF.

The sample holds many counts of this clonotype. The V and J genes are TRBV6-6 and TRBJ2-2, with TRBD2 matching over 10 bases. V lost 2 bases to trimming and J lost 1 base; unmatched junction nucleotides: 7. There are 18 residues in the CDR3. CDR1 MNHNY and CDR2 SVGAGI come from the germline V gene (reference sequence). The CDR3 sequence: CASSYRGASGGNTGELFF. The CDR3 nucleotides read TGTGCCAGCAGTTACCGCGGGGCTAGCGGGGGGAACACCGGGGAGCTGTTTTTT.

The table lists this clonotype with many counts. The chain has TRBV10-3 and TRBJ2-5, with D maybe TRBD1 (5 bases). This CDR3 region has 12 residues. Germline V gene sequence: CDR1 ENHRY, CDR2 SYGVKD. Trimming stripped 2 bases from V and 4 bases from J, with 5 bases between. CDR3 region: CAISEGAETQYF. The CDR3 DNA reads as TGTGCCATCAGTGAGGGGGCAGAGACCCAGTACTTC.

As to this clonotype: Compared with germline, one end of the junction differs, possibly owing to a read error. This chain links TRBV27 with TRBJ1-5; D may be TRBD1 (5 bases). The CDR3 loop spans 16 amino acids. Germline V lookup: CDR1 MNHEY, CDR2 SMNVEV (reference sequence). CDR3 bases: TGTGACAGCAGTTTACGGGGGGACGGAGGAAATCAGCCCCAGCATTTT. Protein sequence: CDSSLRGDGGNQPQHF.

Of note for this clonotype: Since a much larger clone is just one base distant, this may be a read error. This CDR3 is missing its conserved last phenylalanine or tryptophan, likely due to a read error. The J gene is TRBJ2-3, the V gene TRBV11-3, with 9 bases lining up with TRBD2. There are 16 residues in the CDR3. J was trimmed by 2 bases and V by 5 bases; bases with no gene match: 8. Germline V gene data show CDR1 as SGHNT and CDR2 as YENEEA. This chain's CDR3 is CASSLQTSGYTDTQYL. The CDR3 DNA sequence: TGTGCCAGCAGCCTCCAGACTAGCGGATACACAGATACGCAGTATCTT.

The table lists this clonotype with many counts. No conserved phenylalanine or tryptophan is present at the end of the CDR3, so a read error is the likely explanation. The chain joins TRBV9 to TRBJ2-5; D is possibly TRBD2 (6 bases). Germline CDR1 and CDR2: SGDLS and YYNGEE. This CDR3 comprises 13 residues. V lost 4 bases and J lost 3, with 10 bases in between. CDR3 sequence: CASSPRGKETQYS. The CDR3 DNA sequence: TGTGCCAGCAGCCCGCGGGGCAAAGAGACCCAGTACTCC.

This clonotype was detected many times. The CDR3 DNA reads as TGTGCCAGCACGGACAGGGGGAACTATGGCTACACCTTC. Amino acids: CASTDRGNYGYTF. This rearrangement joins TRBV19 to TRBJ1-2; 10 nucleotides line up with TRBD1. This CDR3 contains 13 residues. Germline lookup yields CDR1 LNHDA and CDR2 SQIVND (reference sequence). V lost 9 bases to trimming and J lost 2 bases; unmatched junction nucleotides: 3.

This clonotype was seen ten or more times. V is TRBV20-1 and J is TRBJ1-6, with D unresolved. CDR1 DFQATT and CDR2 SNEGSKA come from the germline V gene (reference sequence). This CDR3 is 12 amino acids long. V lost 5 bases and J 0 bases, leaving 2 bases between the germline ends. The CDR3: CSAGSYNSPLHF. The CDR3 region has the DNA TGCAGTGCTGGCTCCTATAATTCACCCCTCCACTTT.

On this clonotype itself: The germline gene is not matched at one end of the junction; a read error may be the cause. This chain uses TRBV9 with TRBJ1-2; 9 nucleotides align to TRBD1. Germline V lookup: CDR1 SGDLS, CDR2 YYNGEE. The CDR3 has 14 residues. The CDR3 nucleotides are TGCGCCAGCAGTTTGGGACAGGGTATCGATGGCTACACCTTC. This gives the protein CASSLGQGIDGYTF.

Details on this clonotype: The junction differs from germline at one of its ends, possibly a read error. The CDR3 region has the DNA TGTGCCAACAGCGTAGGGGTTGAGAGCACAGATACACAGTATTTT. This translates into CANSVGVESTDTQYF. The chain is built from TRBV9 and TRBJ2-3; tentative D call: TRBD1 (5 bases). Germline CDR1 is SGDLS and CDR2 is YYNGEE. The CDR3 covers 15 residues.

This clonotype was seen ten or more times. This rearrangement joins TRBV12-3 or TRBV12-4 to TRBJ1-2, with TRBD1 identical over 7 bases. The CDR3 is made up of 13 amino acids. After removal of 6 bases from V and 4 bases from J, the junction contained 5 bases not matched to a gene. This CDR3 is CASRTGRGYGYTF. CDR3 nucleotides: TGTGCCAGCAGGACAGGGAGAGGCTATGGCTACACCTTC.

This clonotype was counted many times. V usage is TRBV9 and J usage is TRBJ1-4; D not resolved. The V end lost 1 base, the J end lost 0 bases, and 13 bases lay between the germline ends. This CDR3 has 17 amino acids. Per the germline V gene, CDR1 is SGDLS and CDR2 is YYNGEE. CDR3 sequence reads: CASSVSSGVATNEKLFF. The CDR3 DNA is TGTGCCAGCAGCGTATCCTCTGGGGTTGCAACTAATGAAAAACTGTTTTTT.

The rearrangement joins TRBV20-1 to TRBJ2-3; TRBD2 agrees at 12 bases. Germline CDR1 is DFQATT and CDR2 is SNEGSKA (reference sequence). With 6 bases clipped from V and 2 bases from J, the junction kept 15 bases outside the gene matches. There are 18 residues in the CDR3. CDR3 protein: CSALPSGRGAGATDTQYF. Written as DNA, the CDR3 is TGCAGTGCCTTACCTAGCGGGAGGGGAGCAGGTGCCACAGATACGCAGTATTTT.

Details on this clonotype: Since a much larger clone is just one base distant, this may be a read error. CDR3 DNA sequence: TGTGCCAGCGGCTCCTCCGGGACTAGCGGGAGGGCCCCAAATGAGCAGTTCTTC. This codes for CASGSSGTSGRAPNEQFF. This chain connects TRBV7-9 to TRBJ2-1, with 16 bases identical to TRBD2. Germline V lookup: CDR1 SEHNR, CDR2 FQNEAQ (reference sequence). CDR3 size: 18 residues. V gave up 8 bases and J gave up 7 bases; unmatched junction bases: 14.

Comment on this clonotype: A much larger clone is a single base away; this may be a read error. V gene TRBV20-1 combines with J gene TRBJ2-3; D remains ambiguous. With the DNA end fitting TRBJ1-5 better, the J assignment may be wrong. The CDR3 is 15 residues long. Germline loops: CDR1 DFQATT, CDR2 SNEGSKA (reference sequence). The CDR3 DNA follows: TGCAGTGCTGAGACTAGCGGGATAGACACAGATACGCAGCATTTT. Amino acids: CSAETSGIDTDTQHF.